This is a list of T cell receptor beta chains from one sample in a study of T-cell reconstitution after alpha-beta-depleted transplantation in children. TCRdb re-called the PCR reads through MiXCR, storing one row per CDR3 protein. The table lists 70,000 to 95,000 distinct CDR3 sequences, 15% to 20% of them singletons. The sequencing used PBMCs, mostly from graft donor cells, collected 360 days after TCRalphabeta/CD19-depleted stem cell transplant. The receptors derive from a male patient between 2 and 10 years old who had a stem cell transplant for acute lymphoblastic leukemia, so the T cells may come from the graft donor. Each CDR3 is given with its conserved first and last residue. The D gene is left open where the match is weak. Rows may omit the clone size; those that give it use once, few, many or a size class.

- - TRBJ2-2 TRBV18 TGTGCCAGCTCACCCCGGGTATTATTCGTGGGGAAGTCTAACACCGGGGAGCTGTTTTTT CASSPRVLFVGKSNTGELFF
few TRBD1 TRBJ2-5 TRBV29-1 TGCAGCGTCCGGGACAGGGTTGTAGAGACCCAGTACTTC CSVRDRVVETQYF
- TRBD2 TRBJ2-5 TRBV11-1 TGTGCCAGCAGCTCCGGGACTAGCGGGAGGGTGGGCGGAGAGACCCAGTACTTC CASSSGTSGRVGGETQYF
many TRBD2 TRBJ2-5 TRBV5-1 TGCGCCAGCAGCTTCCGTAGCGGGAGCCAAGAGACCCAGTACTTC CASSFRSGSQETQYF
- - TRBJ2-3 TRBV12-3/TRBV12-4 TGTGCCAGCAATTCTCTCCTTTCCACGGGCGACCTTTCCTTCACAGATACGCAGTATTTT CASNSLLSTGDLSFTDTQYF
few - TRBJ2-1 TRBV12-3/TRBV12-4 TGTGCCAGCAGTGGCGAAAGGGCCTACTACAATGAGCAGTTCTTC CASSGERAYYNEQFF
few - TRBJ2-3 TRBV10-3 TGTGCCATCAGTGGATCCAGCACCACCTATACGCAGTATTTT CAISGSSTTYTQYF
- - TRBJ2-4 TRBV3-1 TGTGCCAGCAGCCAAGACAGGGGCAGAAACATTCAGTACTTC CASSQDRGRNIQYF
few TRBD1 TRBJ2-5 TRBV11-2 TGTGCCAGCAGGAGATGGACAGGGGCCCCCCAAGAGACCCAGTACTTC CASRRWTGAPQETQYF
few - TRBJ2-5 TRBV12-3/TRBV12-4 TGTGCCAGCAGTAAAACCCCGGGACAAAACCAAGAGACCCAGTACTTC CASSKTPGQNQETQYF
few TRBD2 TRBJ2-5 TRBV6-5 TGTGCCAGCAGTTACTGGACTGCGGGGGGGGCAGAGACCCAGTACTTC CASSYWTAGGAETQYF
many TRBD1 TRBJ1-2 TRBV27 TGTGCCAGCAGTTCGCTGACAGGGGATGGCTACACCTTC CASSSLTGDGYTF